This T cell receptor beta chain was recorded in a study of shared clonotypes between healthy human individuals. Study results and limitations: It was the non-shared clonotypes that had lower generation probabilities than clonotypes shared by all four donors.

Healthy HIV-negative adults without recent acute infections or vaccinations served as donors. As concerns this clone: Its antigen is still unknown.

Here immunoSEQ multiplex PCR was the method, and the copy in TCRdb shows in-frame clones only, minus some. This table has under 2.5 million clones, about nine tenths appearing once. The ends lost 4 bases at V and 5 bases at J; junction bases unmatched: 6. The CDR3 has 14 residues. Per the germline V gene, CDR1 is SGHRS and CDR2 is YFSETQ. Sequencing used naive CD4+ T cells from PBMCs. The subset was: CD45RA+ positively selected. J is TRBJ2-4 and V is TRBV5-1, with TRBD2 identical over 7 bases. The source is a man between 18 and 35 years old in good health. Some clones in this sample may be carry-over from other donors' samples. CDR3 nucleotides: TGCGCCAGCAGCCCGTCCCGGGGGGAAAACATTCAGTACTTC. It specifies CASSPSRGENIQYF.